This TCR beta chain was sequenced for a study of T cells in localized non-small cell lung cancer. Notes on this clone: No antigen is known for it.

Per germline, CDR1 SGHDN and CDR2 FVKESK. This CDR3 contains 14 residues. Trimming stripped 0 bases from V and 6 bases from J, with 12 bases between. Whole-study findings and limits: Adjacent uninvolved lung tissue had the highest T cell clonality, exceeding tumor. Greater blood T cell density accompanied longer overall survival.

Libraries were prepared by immunoSEQ multiplex PCR; TCRdb keeps only in-frame clonotypes and omits some of them. Of over 2,000 clones listed, roughly 25% are singletons. The starting material was lung tumor tissue, obtained before any cancer treatment. V and J are TRBV14 and TRBJ2-7; D uncertain. The sequence was obtained from a woman aged 40-69 years with stage II lung adenocarcinoma. CDR3 sequence: CASSQDFRFSEQYF. The CDR3 DNA sequence: TGTGCCAGCAGCCAAGATTTCCGGTTCTCCGAGCAGTACTTC. The full variable domain, with the rest looked up from reference TRBV14 and TRBJ2-7, is EAGVTQFPSHSVIEKGQTVTLRCDPISGHDNLYWYRRVMGKEIKFLLHFVKESKQDESGMPNNRFLAERTGGTYSTLKVQPAELEDSGVYFCASSQDFRFSEQYFGPGTRLTVT.